The present T cell receptor (beta chain) was sequenced within a study of shared clonotypes between healthy human individuals. Trimming stripped 0 bases from V and 4 bases from J, with 9 bases between. CDR1 is WSHSY and CDR2 is SAAADI in the germline V gene. The CDR3 runs to 14 residues. TCRdb keeps only in-frame clones here, not all; method: immunoSEQ multiplex PCR. The sample records about 2.2 million clones, about 93% being singletons. CD45RO-negative, CCR7-positively selected cells formed the naive CD8 fraction, excluding terminally differentiated effector memory CD45RA+ cells. J is TRBJ1-2 and V is TRBV10-2, with no clear D. The sequence was obtained from a man between 18 and 29 years old in good health. Some clones in this sample may be carry-over from other donors' samples. Input material: naive CD8+ T cells from PBMCs. Written as DNA, the CDR3 is TGCGCCAGCAGTGAGTCGAGAGGACTCTATGGCTACACCTTC. Translating it yields CASSESRGLYGYTF.